The 20 T cell receptor beta chains presented below share a single source sample, sequenced in a study of blood T cell repertoires in COVID-19. TCRdb's table, derived via immunoSEQ multiplex PCR, lists solely in-frame clones and lacks some. The table lists 150,000 to 200,000 clones, roughly three quarters of them singletons. Sequenced material: peripheral blood. Every receptor here comes from a woman aged 35 to 49 with COVID-19, enrolled during active disease.

J is TRBJ1-4 and V is TRBV9, with 7 bases aligning to TRBD1. The CDR3 has 13 residues. Unmatched junction bases numbered 1, after V lost 0 bases and J lost 8 bases. Germline lookup yields CDR1 SGDLS and CDR2 YYNGEE. The CDR3 DNA sequence: TGTGCCAGCAGCGTAGCAGGGGGGGAAAAACTGTTTTTT. This translates into CASSVAGGEKLFF.

The V and J genes are TRBV7-9 and TRBJ2-7; D may be TRBD1 (6 bases). Trimming pared 6 bases from V and 7 bases from J, leaving 13 bases between. Germline V gene data show CDR1 as SEHNR and CDR2 as FQNEAQ (reference sequence). The CDR3 consists of 12 residues. CDR3: CASRTARGEQYF. In DNA form, the CDR3 reads TGTGCCAGCAGGACCGCAAGGGGGGAGCAGTACTTC.

CDR3 amino acids: CSVDSPNTEAFF. In DNA form, the CDR3 reads TGCAGCGTTGACAGTCCTAACACTGAAGCTTTCTTT. The V and J genes are TRBV29-1 and TRBJ1-1; D is undetermined. The CDR3 is 12 residues long. The V end lost 3 bases, the J end lost 2 bases, and 7 bases lay between the germline ends. Germline values: CDR1 SQVTM, CDR2 ANQGSEA. Looking up the rest from reference TRBV29-1 and TRBJ1-1 gives the full variable domain: SAVISQKPSRDICQRGTSLTIQCQVDSQVTMMFWYRQQPGQSLTLIATANQGSEATYESGFVIDKFPISRPNLTFSTLTVSNMSPEDSSIYLCSVDSPNTEAFFGQGTRLTVV.

This chain links TRBV9 with TRBJ1-2, with D hard to call. V was pared by 0 bases and J by 8 bases, with 17 bases between. Germline-derived CDR1 and CDR2 are SGDLS and YYNGEE. The CDR3 spans 15 residues. CDR3 sequence (DNA): TGTGCCAGCAGCGTAGGGCAAGTCGGGTCGTTCGGCTACACCTTC. Translation: CASSVGQVGSFGYTF.

A remark on this clone: Germline is not matched at one junction end, which may reflect a read error. The gene calls are TRBV2 and TRBJ2-7, with D maybe TRBD2 (6 bases). This CDR3 is built from 15 residues. CDR1 and CDR2 from the germline V gene are SNHLY and FYNNEI. The CDR3, as DNA: TGTGCAAGCAACCCCGAGGCGGGGAGCTCCTACGAGCAGTACTTC. Translation gives CASNPEAGSSYEQYF.

This chain uses TRBV30 with TRBJ2-5; 10 nucleotides align to TRBD1. Germline loops: CDR1 GTSNPN, CDR2 SVGIG (reference sequence). The trim removed 3 bases at V and 5 bases at J, leaving 12 bases unmatched. This CDR3 comprises 16 residues. CDR3 region: CAWSTTGQGVKETQYF. The CDR3 bases are TGTGCCTGGAGCACCACCGGACAGGGGGTAAAGGAGACCCAGTACTTC. The entire variable domain, with the rest obtained from reference TRBV30 and TRBJ2-5, is as follows: SQTIHQWPATLVQPVGSPLSLECTVEGTSNPNLYWYRQAAGRGLQLLFYSVGIGQISSEVPQNLSASRPQDRQFILSSKKLLLSDSGFYLCAWSTTGQGVKETQYFGPGTRLLVL.

V is TRBV2 and J is TRBJ2-3; a weak D match, TRBD2 (6 bases). Trimming left V 6 bases short and J 2 bases short, with 15 bases between. From germline, CDR1 is SNHLY and CDR2 FYNNEI. The CDR3 runs to 15 residues. The CDR3 loop reads CASSPPGLHTDTQYF. The CDR3 coding sequence is TGTGCCAGCAGCCCCCCGGGACTTCACACAGATACGCAGTATTTT.

This chain's CDR3 is CASSVGGSPTNEKLFF. For the CDR3, the DNA is TGTGCCAGCAGCGTAGGGGGCAGTCCAACTAATGAAAAACTGTTTTTT. This chain joins TRBV9 and TRBJ1-4; D is possibly TRBD1 (5 bases). V was shortened by 0 bases and J by 0 bases, with 9 bases between the two germline ends. Germline-derived CDR1 and CDR2 are SGDLS and YYNGEE. The CDR3 is made up of 16 amino acids.

V and J are TRBV27 and TRBJ1-5; D uncertain. Germline CDR1 is MNHEY and CDR2 is SMNVEV (reference sequence). The V end lost 3 bases, the J end lost 2 bases, and 8 bases lay between the germline ends. The CDR3 has 14 amino acids. As DNA, the CDR3 is TGTGCCAGCAGTTTTGGTCAGGGCAATCAGCCCCAGCATTTT. It specifies CASSFGQGNQPQHF.

The chain has TRBV18 and TRBJ1-2, with TRBD1 as a possible D gene (6 bases). The V gene lost 2 bases and the J gene lost 5 bases, with 15 bases spanning the gap. The CDR3 consists of 15 residues. The germline V gene has CDR1 KGHSH and CDR2 LQKENI. For the CDR3, the DNA is TGTGCCAGCTCACCAACGGCAGGGGAGGGATATGGCTACACCTTC. This sequence encodes CASSPTAGEGYGYTF.

The chain is built from TRBV30 and TRBJ2-1; D unclear. V gave up 7 bases and J gave up 3 bases, with 16 bases separating them. CDR1 is GTSNPN, CDR2 SVGIG, per germline (reference sequence). The CDR3 sequence is 14 residues long. CDR3 region: CAYETGSLYNEQFF. The CDR3 DNA follows: TGTGCCTATGAAACGGGTTCTCTCTACAATGAGCAGTTCTTC.

This clone has a single count. CDR3 sequence reads: CSVLTSGRSEQFF. CDR3 DNA sequence: TGCAGCGTGTTGACTAGCGGGAGATCTGAGCAGTTCTTC. V gene TRBV29-1 combines with J gene TRBJ2-1; 12 bases are shared with TRBD2. The CDR3 extends over 13 amino acids. Germline CDR1 is SQVTM and CDR2 is ANQGSEA. J gave up 9 bases and V 6 bases, and 6 bases lay outside the gene matches.

This clone was recorded a few times. This rearrangement joins TRBV4-1 to TRBJ1-2, with D possibly matching TRBD1 (6 bases). The CDR3 totals 14 residues. In germline, CDR1 is MGHRA, CDR2 YSYEKL. V lost 4 bases to trimming and J lost 8 bases, with 17 bases between them. Here the CDR3 DNA reads TGCGCCAGCAGCCCTTCCGAGGGGGAACGGGGCTACACCTTC. It translates to CASSPSEGERGYTF.

CDR3 in DNA: TGTGCCAGCAGCCTTACCGGGACAGAAAATGAAAAACTGTTTTTT. Protein product: CASSLTGTENEKLFF. The chain employs TRBV7-2 and TRBJ1-4; 7 positions agree with TRBD1. Germline CDR1 is SGHTA and CDR2 is FQGNSA. V lost 5 bases and J lost 5; bases outside the gene matches: 8. The CDR3 has 15 amino acids.

The rearrangement joins TRBV2 to TRBJ2-1; 15 bases are a match to TRBD2. Germline trimming cut 5 bases from V and 9 bases from J; bases unmatched to any gene: 2. CDR1 is SNHLY, CDR2 FYNNEI, per germline. This CDR3 has 14 residues. The CDR3 sequence is CASSRTSGRGEQFF. In DNA form, the CDR3 reads TGTGCCAGCAGTCGGACTAGCGGGAGGGGTGAGCAGTTCTTC.

This chain uses TRBV6-6 with TRBJ1-2; D is possibly TRBD1 (6 bases). The CDR3 is 14 amino acids. The V gene lost 0 bases and the J gene lost 9 bases, with 14 bases spanning the gap. The V gene's germline CDR1 is MNHNY and CDR2 SVGAGI (reference sequence). The chain's CDR3 is CASSYSYGGDRYTF. The CDR3 region has the DNA TGTGCCAGCAGTTACTCGTATGGGGGCGATCGCTACACCTTC.

The chain joins TRBV7-8 to TRBJ2-3; 13 nucleotides line up with TRBD2. Trimming removed 5 bases from V and 0 bases from J; junction bases left unmatched: 8. Germline V gene lookup returns CDR1 SGHVS and CDR2 FQNEAQ. The CDR3 extends over 18 amino acids. For the CDR3, the DNA is TGTGCCAGCAGCCTTGGACTAGCGGGAGCCCTTAGCACAGATACGCAGTATTTT. It codes for CASSLGLAGALSTDTQYF.

A note on this clone: This sample includes further DNA sequences coding for the same CDR3. V is TRBV2 and J is TRBJ2-5; D is ambiguous. CDR1 SNHLY and CDR2 FYNNEI come from the germline V gene. The CDR3 length is 11 residues. Trimming cost V 6 bases and J 4 bases, with 6 bases left between them. The CDR3, as DNA: TGTGCCAGCAGCGTTAGAGAGACCCAGTACTTC. It yields the protein CASSVRETQYF.

J is TRBJ1-1 and V is TRBV5-1, with D possibly being TRBD1 (5 bases). Germline lookup yields CDR1 SGHRS and CDR2 YFSETQ. CDR3 length equals 14 residues. V was pared by 4 bases and J by 7 bases, with 17 bases between. Here the CDR3 reads CASSPHGGGGEAFF. The CDR3 coding sequence is TGCGCCAGCAGCCCTCACGGGGGTGGGGGTGAAGCTTTCTTT.

The chain couples TRBV5-1 to TRBJ1-5, with D tentatively TRBD1 (6 bases). Germline CDR1 reads SGHRS; CDR2 reads YFSETQ. The CDR3 has 14 residues. Trimming shortened V by 1 base and J by 7 bases, and 12 bases separated the two germline ends. The CDR3 spells CASSLNPDRQPQHF. In nucleotides, the CDR3 is TGCGCCAGCAGCTTGAACCCAGACAGGCAGCCCCAGCATTTT.